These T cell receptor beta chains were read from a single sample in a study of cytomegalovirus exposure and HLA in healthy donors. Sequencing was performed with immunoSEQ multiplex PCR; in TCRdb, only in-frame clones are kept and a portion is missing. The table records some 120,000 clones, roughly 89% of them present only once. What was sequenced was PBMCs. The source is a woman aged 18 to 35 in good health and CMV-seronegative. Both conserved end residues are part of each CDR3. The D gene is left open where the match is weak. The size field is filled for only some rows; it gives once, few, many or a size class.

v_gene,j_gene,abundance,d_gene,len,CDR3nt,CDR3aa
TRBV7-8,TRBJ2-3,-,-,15,TGTGCCAGCAGCGCTCTAGCGTCTGGCACAGATACGCAGTATTTT,CASSALASGTDTQYF
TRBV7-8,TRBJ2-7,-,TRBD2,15,TGTGCCAGCAGCTCCGGACTAGCGGGATCTTACGAGCAGTACTTC,CASSSGLAGSYEQYF
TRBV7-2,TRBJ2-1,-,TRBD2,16,TGTGCCAGCAGCTTAGAACTAGGGGCTAGCGGGAGTGAGCAGTTCTTC,CASSLELGASGSEQFF
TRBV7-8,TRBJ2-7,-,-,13,TGTGCCAGCAGCTTACAGGCCTCCTACGAGCAGTACTTC,CASSLQASYEQYF
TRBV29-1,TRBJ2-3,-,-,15,TGCAGCGTTAGAGGAGACGGGAGAGGCGCAGATACGCAGTATTTT,CSVRGDGRGADTQYF
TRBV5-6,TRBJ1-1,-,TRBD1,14,TGTGCCAGCAGCTTGACAGGGGGGAACACTGAAGCTTTCTTT,CASSLTGGNTEAFF
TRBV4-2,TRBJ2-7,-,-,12,TGTGCCAGCAGCCAAGATCTAGACGAGCAGTACTTC,CASSQDLDEQYF
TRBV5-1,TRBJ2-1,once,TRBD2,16,TGCGCCAGCAGCTTCCAAACTAGCGGGTATTACAATGAGCAGTTCTTC,CASSFQTSGYYNEQFF
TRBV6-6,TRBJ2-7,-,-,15,TGTGCCAGCAGTTCCTTAATTCGGGACAAAGGGGAGCAGTACTTC,CASSSLIRDKGEQYF
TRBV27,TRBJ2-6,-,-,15,TGTGCCAGCAGTTTCGAGATCTCTGGGGCCAACGTCCTGACTTTC,CASSFEISGANVLTF
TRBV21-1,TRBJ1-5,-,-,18,TGTGCCAGCGCAGCCCCTAGAGAGACCCCCTATAGCAATCAGCCCCAGCATTTT,CASAAPRETPYSNQPQHF
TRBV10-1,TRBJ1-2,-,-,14,TGCGCCAGCAGTAAACGGACAGCCGACTATGGCTACACCTTC,CASSKRTADYGYTF
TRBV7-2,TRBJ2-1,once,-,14,TGTGCCAGCACCCAGCGGTTCTCCTACAATGAGCAGTTCTTC,CASTQRFSYNEQFF
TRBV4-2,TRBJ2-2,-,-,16,TGTGCCAGCAGCCAAGATATTAGCGGCAACACCGGGGAGCTGTTTTTT,CASSQDISGNTGELFF
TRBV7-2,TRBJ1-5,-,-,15,TGTGCCAGCAGCCTCCGGACAGCTGATAATCAGCCCCAGCATTTT,CASSLRTADNQPQHF
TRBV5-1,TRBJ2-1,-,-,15,TGCGCCAGCAGCATGGGGGGCGGGAGTTACAATGAGCAGTTCTTC,CASSMGGGSYNEQFF
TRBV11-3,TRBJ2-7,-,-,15,TGTGCCAGCAGCCGCCCCCGGGGTGAGGGCTACGAGCAGTACTTC,CASSRPRGEGYEQYF
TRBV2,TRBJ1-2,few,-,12,TGTGCCAGCAGTGGGACTGCGGACGGCTACACCTTC,CASSGTADGYTF
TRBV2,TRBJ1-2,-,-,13,TGTGCCAGCAGGGCCGGGATGAACTATGGCTACACCTTC,CASRAGMNYGYTF
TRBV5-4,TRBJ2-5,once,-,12,TGTGCCACCTCCCGGAGTAGAGAGACCCAGTACTTC,CATSRSRETQYF
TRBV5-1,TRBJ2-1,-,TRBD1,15,TGCGCCAGCAGCGTAGGACAGGGGTACCACAATGAGCAGTTCTTC,CASSVGQGYHNEQFF
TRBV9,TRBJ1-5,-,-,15,TGTGCCAGCAGCGTAGCCCCGGACTTCGGTCAGCCCCAGCATTTT,CASSVAPDFGQPQHF
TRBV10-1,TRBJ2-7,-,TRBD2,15,TGCGCCAGGACGGAACTAGCGGTCCCCTCCTACGAGCAGTACTTC,CARTELAVPSYEQYF
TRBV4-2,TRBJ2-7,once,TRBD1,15,TGTGCCAGCAGCCTCGCCGGGACAGGGGCCTACGAGCAGTACTTC,CASSLAGTGAYEQYF
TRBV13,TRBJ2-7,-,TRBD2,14,TGTGCCAGCAGCTTAGCGACTAGCGGGGGCGAGCAGTACTTC,CASSLATSGGEQYF
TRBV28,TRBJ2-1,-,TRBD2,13,TGTGCCAGCAGTTACAGCGGGGACAATGAGCAGTTCTTC,CASSYSGDNEQFF
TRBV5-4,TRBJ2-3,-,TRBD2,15,TGTGCCAGCAGCCCGACTAGCGGGTACACAGATACGCAGTATTTT,CASSPTSGYTDTQYF